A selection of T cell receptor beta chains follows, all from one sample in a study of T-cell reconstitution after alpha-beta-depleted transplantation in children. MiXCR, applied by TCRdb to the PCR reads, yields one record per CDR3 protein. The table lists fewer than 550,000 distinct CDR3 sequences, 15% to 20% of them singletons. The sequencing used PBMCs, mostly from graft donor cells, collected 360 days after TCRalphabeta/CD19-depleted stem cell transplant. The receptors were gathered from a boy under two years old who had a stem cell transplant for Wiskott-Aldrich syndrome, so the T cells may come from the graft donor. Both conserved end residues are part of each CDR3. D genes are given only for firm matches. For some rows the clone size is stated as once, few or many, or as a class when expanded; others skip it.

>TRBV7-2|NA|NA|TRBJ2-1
TGTGCCAGCAGCCCCCATCCTACTAGAATCCCTTACAATGAGCAGTTCTTC
CASSPHPTRIPYNEQFF
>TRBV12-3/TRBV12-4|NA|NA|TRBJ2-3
TGTGCCAGCAGCCTACTGCGAACCGGTAGCACAGATACGCAGTATTTT
CASSLLRTGSTDTQYF
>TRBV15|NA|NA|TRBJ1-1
TGTGCCACCAGCAGAGAGGGGGGCAGGAGGAGGGCGTTT
CATSREGGRRRAF
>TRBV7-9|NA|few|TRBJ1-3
TGTGCCAGCAGCTTAGGGGACATCTCTGGAAACACCATATATTTT
CASSLGDISGNTIYF
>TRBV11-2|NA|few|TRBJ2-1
TGTGCCAGCAGCTTGTCCGGGACAAACTCCTACAATGAGCAGTTCTTC
CASSLSGTNSYNEQFF
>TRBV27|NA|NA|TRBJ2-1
TGTGCCAGCAGTTTTTGGGGGGCCGGGTACAATGAGCAGTTCTTC
CASSFWGAGYNEQFF
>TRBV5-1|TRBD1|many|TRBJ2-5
TGTGCCAGCAGCCGTGGGACAGCCCAAGAGACCCAGTACTTC
CASSRGTAQETQYF
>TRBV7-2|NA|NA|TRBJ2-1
TGTGCCAGCAGCTTAATAGGGCTCCGGGCGGGTAATGAGCAGTTCTTC
CASSLIGLRAGNEQFF
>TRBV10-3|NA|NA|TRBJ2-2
TGTGCCATCAGCACCCATAGACTGCGTACCGGGGAGCTGTTTTTT
CAISTHRLRTGELFF
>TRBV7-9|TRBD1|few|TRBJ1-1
TGTGCCAGCAGCTTAAATTCAGGGGGCAGGAGCACTGAAGCTTTCTTT
CASSLNSGGRSTEAFF
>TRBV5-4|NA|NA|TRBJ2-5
TGTGCCACAAGGTCGTCAAGGGAGACCCAGTACTTC
CATRSSRETQYF
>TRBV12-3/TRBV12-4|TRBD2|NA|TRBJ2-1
TGTGCCAGCACCATACTAGCGGGAGGGAAGGGGAATGAGCAGTTCTTC
CASTILAGGKGNEQFF
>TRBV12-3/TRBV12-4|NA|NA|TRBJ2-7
TGTGCCAGCAGTTTGTCCGGGACATTCTCCTACGAGCAGTACTTC
CASSLSGTFSYEQYF
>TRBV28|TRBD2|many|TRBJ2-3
TGTGCCAGCACCCCATGGGGACTAGCGGGGGAGTCCACAGATACGCAGTATTTT
CASTPWGLAGESTDTQYF
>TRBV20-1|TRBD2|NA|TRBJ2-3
TGCAGTGCTAGCCTAGCGGGAGTTTCAGATACGCAGTATTTT
CSASLAGVSDTQYF
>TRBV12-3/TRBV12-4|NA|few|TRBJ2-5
TGTGCCAGCAGCCCAGAGATAGAGACCCAGTACTTC
CASSPEIETQYF
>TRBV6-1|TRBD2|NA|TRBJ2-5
TGTGCCAGCAGTCCTCTAGCGGGGGGCAAGGGGACCCAGTACTTC
CASSPLAGGKGTQYF
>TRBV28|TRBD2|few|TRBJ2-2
TGTGCCAGCAGTTCGAGAGCGGGGCACACCGGGGAGCTGTTTTTT
CASSSRAGHTGELFF
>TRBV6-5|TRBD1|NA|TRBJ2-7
TGTGCCAGCAGTTACATGGACAGGGGTTACGAGCAGTACTTC
CASSYMDRGYEQYF
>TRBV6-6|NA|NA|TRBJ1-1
TGTGCCAGCAGTCGGGAGGGCACTGAAGCTTTCTTT
CASSREGTEAFF
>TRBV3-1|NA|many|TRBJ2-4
TGTGCCAGCAGCAACAGTAACATTCAGTACTTC
CASSNSNIQYF
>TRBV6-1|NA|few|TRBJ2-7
TGTGCCAGTAACCCGACAGACTCCTACGAGCAGTACTTC
CASNPTDSYEQYF
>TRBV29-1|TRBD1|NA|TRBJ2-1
TGCAGCGTGGGGGGCTGGGACAGGGTAATCAGCTCCTACAATGAGCAGTTCTTC
CSVGGWDRVISSYNEQFF
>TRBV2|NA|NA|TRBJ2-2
TGTGCCAGCAAAAAGTTGAACACCGGGGAGCTGTTTTTT
CASKKLNTGELFF
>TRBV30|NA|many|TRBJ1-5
TGTGCCTGGAGTGAAGGTTTCAATCAGCCCCAGCATTTT
CAWSEGFNQPQHF
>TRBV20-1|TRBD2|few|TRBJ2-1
TGCAGTGCAACTCTTAGCGGGAGGGATTACAATGAGCAGTTCTTC
CSATLSGRDYNEQFF
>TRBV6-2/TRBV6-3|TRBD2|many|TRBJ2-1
TGTGCCAGCAGATCGTATTTAGGGACTAGCGGTGCCGGGAGTTTCTTC
CASRSYLGTSGAGSFF
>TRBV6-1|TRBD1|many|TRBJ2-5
TGTGCCAGCAGTGATCCGGGACAGGGGAAAGAGACCCAGTACTTC
CASSDPGQGKETQYF
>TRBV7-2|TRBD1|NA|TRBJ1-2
TGTGCCAGCAGCTTAAACAGGGGTGATGGCTACACCTTC
CASSLNRGDGYTF
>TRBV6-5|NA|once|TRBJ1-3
TGTGCCAGCAGTTACAGAGGAATTTCTGGAAACACCATATATTTT
CASSYRGISGNTIYF
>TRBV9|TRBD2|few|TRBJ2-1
TGTGCCAGCAGCGTAAGGACTAGCTCCAATGAGCAGTTCTTC
CASSVRTSSNEQFF
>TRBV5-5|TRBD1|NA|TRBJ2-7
TGTGCCAGCAGCATCCAGGGGGCCTACGAGCAGTACTTC
CASSIQGAYEQYF
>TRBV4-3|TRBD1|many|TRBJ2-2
TGCGCCAGCAGCCAAGATGGGACAGTTGCCGGGGAGCTGTTTTTT
CASSQDGTVAGELFF
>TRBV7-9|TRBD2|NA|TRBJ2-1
TGTGCCAGCAGCTCCCCTGGACTAGTCCACAATGAGCAGTTCTTC
CASSSPGLVHNEQFF
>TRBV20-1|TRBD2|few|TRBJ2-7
TGCACCGCCCGGCGGGGGGGCAGGGAGCAGTACTTC
CTARRGGREQYF
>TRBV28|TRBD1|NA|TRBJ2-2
TGTGCCAGCAGTTTATTCAACAGGGGATACACCGGGGAGCTGTTTTTT
CASSLFNRGYTGELFF
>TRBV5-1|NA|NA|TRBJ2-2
TGCGCCACTTATCGAGGGGGGAACACCGGGGAGCTGTTTTTT
CATYRGGNTGELFF
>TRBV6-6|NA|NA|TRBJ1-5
TGTGCCAGCATAAGGGAAAGCAATCAGCCCCAGCATTTT
CASIRESNQPQHF
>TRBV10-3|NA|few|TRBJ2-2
TGTGCCATCAGTGAGTCAATCGGGGAGCTGTTTTTT
CAISESIGELFF
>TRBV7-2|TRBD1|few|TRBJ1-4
TGTGCCAGCAGCTATACAGGGGGGAATGAAAAACTGTTTTTT
CASSYTGGNEKLFF
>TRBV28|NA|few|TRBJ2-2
TGTGCCAGCAGTTTAAGGACACCCTCCTACACCGGGGAGCTGTTTTTT
CASSLRTPSYTGELFF
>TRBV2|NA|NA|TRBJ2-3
TGTGCCAGCAGTGAAAGGGGGACTCTAGATACGCAGTATTTT
CASSERGTLDTQYF
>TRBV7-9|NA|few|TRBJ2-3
TGTGCCAGCAGCCCCCTAGGCGGGACTCTGAAGGATACGCAGTATTTT
CASSPLGGTLKDTQYF
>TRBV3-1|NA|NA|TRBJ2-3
TGTGCCAGCAGCCTCGGGATTCCCGCAGATACGCAGTATTTT
CASSLGIPADTQYF
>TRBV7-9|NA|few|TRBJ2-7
TGTGCCAGCAGCTTAGCCTGGACTTCCTACGAGCAGTACTTC
CASSLAWTSYEQYF